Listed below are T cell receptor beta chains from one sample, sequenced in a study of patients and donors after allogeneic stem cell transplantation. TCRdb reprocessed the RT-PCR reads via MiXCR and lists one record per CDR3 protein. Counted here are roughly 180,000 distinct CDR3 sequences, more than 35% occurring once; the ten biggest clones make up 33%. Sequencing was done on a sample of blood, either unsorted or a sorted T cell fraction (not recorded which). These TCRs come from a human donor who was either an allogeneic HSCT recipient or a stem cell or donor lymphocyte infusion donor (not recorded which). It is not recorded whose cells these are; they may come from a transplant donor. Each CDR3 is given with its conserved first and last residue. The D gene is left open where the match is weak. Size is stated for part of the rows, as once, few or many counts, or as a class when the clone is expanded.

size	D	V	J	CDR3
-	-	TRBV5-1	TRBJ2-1	CASTGTGKAGGLHEQFF
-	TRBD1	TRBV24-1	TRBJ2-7	CATSDRGTGTYEQYF
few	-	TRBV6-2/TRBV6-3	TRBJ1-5	CASGGTATHQPQHF
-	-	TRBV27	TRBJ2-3	CASSFSRTGTDTQYF
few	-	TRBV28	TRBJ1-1	CASSLKGMNTEAFF
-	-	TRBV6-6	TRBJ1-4	CASSYGGVGANEKLFF
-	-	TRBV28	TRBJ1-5	CASFDRSGQPQHF
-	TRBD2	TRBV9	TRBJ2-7	CASSVGRGLAGDEQYF
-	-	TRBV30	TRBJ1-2	CAWSVNRNYGYTF
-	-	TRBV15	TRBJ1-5	CARKPQHF
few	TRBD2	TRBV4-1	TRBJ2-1	CASSQGLAGEGNEQFF
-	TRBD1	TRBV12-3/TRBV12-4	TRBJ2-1	CASSSGQNYNEQFF
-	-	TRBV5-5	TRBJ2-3	CASSLGLILTDTQYF
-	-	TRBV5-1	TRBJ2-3	CASSFPSESRDTQYF
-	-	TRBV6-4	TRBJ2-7	CATATGNPYEQYF
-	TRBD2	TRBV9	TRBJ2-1	CASSVMSGRGQFF
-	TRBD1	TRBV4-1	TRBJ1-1	CASSQGGTGSMNTEAFF
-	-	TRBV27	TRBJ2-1	CASSPGSNEQFF
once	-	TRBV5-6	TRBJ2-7	CASARPGLSYEQYF
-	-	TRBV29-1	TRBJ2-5	CSVAGQPAETQYF
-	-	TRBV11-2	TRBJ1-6	CASSYGSVGGSPLHF
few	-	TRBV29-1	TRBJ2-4	CSVESGSKNIQYF
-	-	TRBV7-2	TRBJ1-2	CASSPSNYGYTF
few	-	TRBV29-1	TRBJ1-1	CSARGGAEAFF
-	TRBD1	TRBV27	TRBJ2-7	CASSQKEDREYEQYF
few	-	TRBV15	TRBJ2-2	CATSSLGQGGSTGELFF
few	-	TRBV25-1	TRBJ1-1	CASIAGNTEAFF
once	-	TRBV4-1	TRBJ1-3	CASSQVLDSGNTIYF
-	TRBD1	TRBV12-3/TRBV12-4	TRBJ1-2	CASSFRDSVGGGYTF
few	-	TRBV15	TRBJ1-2	CATSRDRDSLNYGYTF
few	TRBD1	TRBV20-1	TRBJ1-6	CSAIRDRDNSPLHF
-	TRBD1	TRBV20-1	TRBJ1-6	CSAQNRGNSPLHF
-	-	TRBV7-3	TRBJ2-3	CASSSTDLGDTQYF
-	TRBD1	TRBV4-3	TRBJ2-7	CASSPGQGTAYEQYF
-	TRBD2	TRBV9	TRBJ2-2	CASTPGGLAGTGELFF
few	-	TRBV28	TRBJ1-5	CASGGARQPQHF
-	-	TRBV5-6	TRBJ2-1	CASSLVPYNEQFF
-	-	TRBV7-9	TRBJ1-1	CASSLGTPDEAFF
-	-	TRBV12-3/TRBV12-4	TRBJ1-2	CASSSGTLYGYTF
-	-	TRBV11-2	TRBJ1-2	CASSSPPQGEYGYTF
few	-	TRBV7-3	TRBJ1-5	CASSVTGGQPQHF
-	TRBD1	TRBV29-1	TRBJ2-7	CSVRQGPGYEQYF
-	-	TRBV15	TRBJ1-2	CATSSAPDGYTF
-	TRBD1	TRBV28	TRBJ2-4	CASSPTYDRAQEKNIQYF
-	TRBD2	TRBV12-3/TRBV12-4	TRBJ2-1	CASSPPSQAGGPYNEQFF
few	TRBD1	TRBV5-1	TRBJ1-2	CASSQTGGVSDGYTF
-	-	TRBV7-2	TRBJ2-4	CASMGDGINIQYF
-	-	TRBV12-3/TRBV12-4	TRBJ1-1	CASSLRRGGGETEAFF
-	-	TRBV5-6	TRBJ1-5	CASSLGLLDQPQHF
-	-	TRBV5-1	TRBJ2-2	CASSRLGPGRTGELFF
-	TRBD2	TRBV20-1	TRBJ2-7	CSAQFLAEGYEQYF
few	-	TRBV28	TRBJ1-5	CASSLNTGFGNQPQHF
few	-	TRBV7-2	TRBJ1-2	CASSSSTSYGYTF
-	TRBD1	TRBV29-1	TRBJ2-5	CSVAGQEFETQYF
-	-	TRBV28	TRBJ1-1	CASADGEAFF
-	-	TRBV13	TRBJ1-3	CASSLGEGGNTIYF
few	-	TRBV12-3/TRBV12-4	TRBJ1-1	CASSFGEGTEAFF
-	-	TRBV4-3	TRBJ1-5	CASSPGLTTWQPQHF
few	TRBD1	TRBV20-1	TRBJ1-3	CSATFPAGTGTGNTIYF
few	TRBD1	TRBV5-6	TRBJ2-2	CASSHRDRLAGELFF